The 5 T cell receptor beta chains presented below share a single source sample, sequenced in a study of radiotherapy plus CTLA-4 blockade in lung cancer. Sequencing used immunoSEQ multiplex PCR; TCRdb keeps in-frame clones, though not all of them. Among about 59,000 clones, approximately 82% were seen once, and the ten largest hold less than 7.5%. This specimen consisted of peripheral blood, obtained from a patient treated with radiotherapy plus ipilimumab. These receptors came from a human donor with non-small cell lung cancer whose response to radiotherapy plus ipilimumab could not be evaluated.

The gene calls are TRBV28 and TRBJ1-1; D is uncertain. Trimming stripped 8 bases from V and 10 bases from J, with 14 bases between. This CDR3 contains 11 residues. Germline assignment: CDR1 MDHEN and CDR2 SYDVKM. The CDR3 region is CASLAEGRAFF. The CDR3 DNA is TGTGCCAGCCTTGCGGAGGGCCGAGCTTTCTTT.

This chain joins TRBV5-8 and TRBJ2-2, with D possibly TRBD2 on 5 matching bases. This CDR3 region has 16 residues. With 1 base removed from V and 4 bases from J, the gap between germline ends came to 14 bases. The germline V gene has CDR1 SGHTS and CDR2 YDEGEE. The CDR3: CASSLTRPFVTGELFF. The CDR3 nucleotides read TGTGCCAGCAGCTTGACTAGACCCTTCGTCACCGGGGAGCTGTTTTTT.

The CDR3 DNA follows: TGCGCCAGCAGCCGGTCTAGCGGGGGTAGCACAGATACGCAGTATTTT. Translated, it gives CASSRSSGGSTDTQYF. The chain joins TRBV4-3 to TRBJ2-3; 10 bases fit TRBD2. CDR3 length: 16 residues. Germline loops: CDR1 LGHNA, CDR2 YSLEER. Germline trimming cut 4 bases from V and 0 bases from J; bases unmatched to any gene: 4.

The V gene is TRBV25-1, the J gene TRBJ2-4; 7 bases fit TRBD1. The J segment lost 1 base and the V segment lost 4 bases, leaving 4 bases of the junction unmatched. The CDR3 covers 15 residues. Germline V gene lookup returns CDR1 MGHDK and CDR2 SYGVNS. DNA for the CDR3: TGTGCCAGCAGTGGTCCGGGACAGGCCAAAAACATTCAGTACTTC. It yields the protein CASSGPGQAKNIQYF. Based on the CDR3 plus reference TRBV25-1 and TRBJ2-4, the full variable domain is EADIYQTPRYLVIGTGKKITLECSQTMGHDKMYWYQQDPGMELHLIHYSYGVNSTEKGDLSSESTVSRIRTEHFPLTLESARPSHTSQYLCASSGPGQAKNIQYFGAGTRLSVL.

This clone has just a few counts. This sequence joins TRBV19 and TRBJ1-1, with TRBD1 as a possible D gene (6 bases). Germline V CDR1 and CDR2: LNHDA, SQIVND (reference sequence). This CDR3 contains 13 residues. V was trimmed by 5 bases and J by 5 bases, leaving 12 bases between them. The CDR3 sequence: CASSWEGETEAFF. In nucleotides, the CDR3 is TGTGCCAGTAGTTGGGAGGGGGAGACTGAAGCTTTCTTT.